Below are 26 T cell receptor beta chains sequenced from a single sample in a study of T cells in localized non-small cell lung cancer. Profiled with immunoSEQ multiplex PCR; TCRdb holds only in-frame clones, not every one. The table shows over 20,000 clones, with roughly 86% occurring only once. The source was peripheral blood mononuclear cells, collected before any cancer treatment. The origin of the receptors is a male donor aged 60 or over with stage II lung adenocarcinoma.

CDR3 nucleotide sequence: TGTGCCAGCGACGGGACAGGGATCTATGGCTACACCTTC. This codes for CASDGTGIYGYTF. The chain is built from TRBV19 and TRBJ1-2, with TRBD1 matching 9 bases. Looked up from germline, CDR1 is LNHDA and CDR2 is SQIVND (reference sequence). Trimming took 9 bases from V and 4 from J; bases not matched to a gene: 6. The CDR3 loop spans 13 amino acids.

The chain couples TRBV18 to TRBJ2-7; 10 bases fit TRBD2. The CDR3 is made up of 14 amino acids. Losses at the gene ends were 6 bases for V and 2 bases for J; bases not matched to a gene: 4. Germline CDR1 is KGHSH and CDR2 is LQKENI. CDR3 sequence reads: CASSVAGGTYEQYF. CDR3 sequence (DNA): TGTGCCAGCTCGGTAGCGGGAGGCACCTACGAGCAGTACTTC. The full variable domain, completed using reference TRBV18 and TRBJ2-7, is NAGVMQNPRHLVRRRGQEARLRCSPMKGHSHVYWYRQLPEEGLKFMVYLQKENIIDESGMPKERFSAEFPKEGPSILRIQQVVRGDSAAYFCASSVAGGTYEQYFGPGTRLTVT.

The rearrangement joins TRBV5-1 to TRBJ2-7; the match to TRBD1 covers 9 bases. The CDR3 has 14 residues. Unmatched junction bases numbered 7, after V lost 4 bases and J lost 5 bases. CDR1 and CDR2 (germline): SGHRS, YFSETQ. The DNA for the CDR3 is TGCGCCAGCAGCCTCTTGACAGGGGGAAACGAGCAGTACTTC. Translating gives CASSLLTGGNEQYF.

The J gene is TRBJ2-2, the V gene TRBV7-2; D is ambiguous. CDR1 and CDR2 (germline): SGHTA, FQGNSA. The length of the CDR3 is 15 residues. With 2 bases removed from V and 4 bases from J, the gap between germline ends came to 11 bases. CDR3 loop: CASSLTPWGTGELFF. CDR3 nucleotides: TGTGCCAGCAGCTTAACTCCCTGGGGCACCGGGGAGCTGTTTTTT. Variable domain in full (rest from reference TRBV7-2 and TRBJ2-2): GAGVSQSPSNKVTEKGKDVELRCDPISGHTALYWYRQSLGQGLEFLIYFQGNSAPDKSGLPSDRFSAERTGGSVSTLTIQRTQQEDSAVYLCASSLTPWGTGELFFGEGSRLTVL.

The chain combines TRBV28 with TRBJ1-2; D remains unclear. This CDR3 comprises 15 residues. Germline assignment: CDR1 MDHEN and CDR2 SYDVKM. V was shortened by 5 bases and J by 8 bases, with 21 bases between the two germline ends. CDR3 sequence (DNA): TGTGCCAGCAGTCCCAAAAGACATCCGGATATCGGCTACACCTTC. Its translation is CASSPKRHPDIGYTF.

This clone is medium-sized in the sample. CDR3 region: CSVDFEGAGEQYF. In nucleotides, the CDR3 is TGCAGCGTTGATTTTGAGGGGGCGGGCGAGCAGTACTTC. V and J are TRBV29-1 and TRBJ2-7, with 7 bases that match TRBD1. CDR3 length: 13 amino acids. After removal of 3 bases from V and 6 bases from J, the junction contained 8 bases not matched to a gene. Per the germline V gene, CDR1 is SQVTM and CDR2 is ANQGSEA.

The chain uses TRBV5-1 and TRBJ2-2; TRBD1 matches at 11 bases. The CDR3 is made up of 16 amino acids. The germline V gene has CDR1 SGHRS and CDR2 YFSETQ. J lost 6 bases, V lost 5 bases, and 9 bases had no gene match. In DNA form, the CDR3 reads TGCGCCAGCAGGGCCGGGACAGGGGGTATGGCCGGGGAGCTGTTTTTT. Encoded protein: CASRAGTGGMAGELFF.

The rearrangement links TRBV5-1 to TRBJ2-1, with 11 nucleotides matching TRBD2. The trim removed 4 bases at V and 6 bases at J, leaving 15 bases unmatched. Germline values: CDR1 SGHRS, CDR2 YFSETQ. The CDR3 covers 18 residues. CDR3 in amino acids: CASSRGTSGLISVNEQFF. CDR3 coding DNA: TGCGCCAGCAGCAGGGGGACTAGCGGACTCATTTCAGTCAATGAGCAGTTCTTC. Full variable domain (outside the CDR3, taken from reference TRBV5-1 and TRBJ2-1): KAGVTQTPRYLIKTRGQQVTLSCSPISGHRSVSWYQQTPGQGLQFLFEYFSETQRNKGNFPGRFSGRQFSNSRSEMNVSTLELGDSALYLCASSRGTSGLISVNEQFFGPGTRLTVL.

The V call is TRBV5-1, the J call TRBJ2-2; 11 positions agree with TRBD2. The CDR3 loop spans 14 amino acids. Germline V lookup: CDR1 SGHRS, CDR2 YFSETQ. V was clipped by 4 bases and J by 7 bases; unmatched bases: 3. CDR3 residues: CASSRGTSGGELFF. The CDR3 DNA reads as TGCGCCAGCAGCCGTGGGACTAGCGGCGGGGAGCTGTTTTTT.

The chain carries TRBV18 and TRBJ2-3, with 9 bases lining up with TRBD2. The germline gives CDR1 KGHSH, CDR2 LQKENI. With 6 bases clipped from V and 3 bases from J, the junction kept 4 bases outside the gene matches. CDR3 length: 14 amino acids. CDR3 amino acids: CASSRGRDTDTQYF. In nucleotides, the CDR3 is TGTGCCAGCTCCCGCGGGAGGGATACAGATACGCAGTATTTT.

Points on this clone: Sequence at one end of the junction differs from germline and may be a read error. The rearrangement joins TRBV29-1 to TRBJ1-2; no definite D call. Germline V gene sequence: CDR1 SQVTM, CDR2 ANQGSEA. This CDR3 has 11 residues. The CDR3 DNA reads as TGCAGCGTTGACAATGGCAGAACTTTCTACTTC. This encodes CSVDNGRTFYF.

CDR3 sequence reads: CASSSFTAGESYNEQFF. In DNA form, the CDR3 reads TGTGCCAGCAGCTCATTTACAGCGGGAGAGTCCTACAATGAGCAGTTCTTC. V usage is TRBV7-6 and J usage is TRBJ2-1, with TRBD2 matching 8 bases. This CDR3 comprises 17 residues. Germline CDR1 is SGHVS and CDR2 is FNYEAQ. V lost 4 bases and J lost 1; bases outside the gene matches: 9.

The J gene is TRBJ2-1, the V gene TRBV25-1; TRBD1 aligns across 9 bases. The germline V gene encodes CDR1 MGHDK and CDR2 SYGVNS. The CDR3 runs to 18 residues. V lost 0 bases and J lost 1; bases outside the gene matches: 7. This chain's CDR3 is CASSEYQGTGLSYNEQFF. The CDR3 nucleotides read TGTGCCAGCAGTGAATATCAGGGGACAGGGCTTTCCTACAATGAGCAGTTCTTC.

V usage is TRBV7-9 and J usage is TRBJ2-7; D might be TRBD1 or TRBD2, each matching 5 bases. The CDR3 is made up of 14 amino acids. Between the trimmed V and J ends, which lost 8 bases and 3 bases, there was a span of 17 bases. Germline V gene sequence: CDR1 SEHNR, CDR2 FQNEAQ (reference sequence). CDR3: CASAPGRSYYEQYF. CDR3 DNA sequence: TGTGCCAGCGCTCCGGGACGGAGCTACTACGAGCAGTACTTC.

The gene calls are TRBV10-3 and TRBJ2-3, with 12 bases aligning to TRBD1. The V segment lost 2 bases and the J segment 4 bases; nucleotides outside the gene matches: 7. Germline loops: CDR1 ENHRY, CDR2 SYGVKD. The CDR3 runs 17 residues. For the CDR3, the DNA is TGTGCCATCAGTGAGCCGACCGGGACAGGGGGCCCAGATACGCAGTATTTT. Protein product: CAISEPTGTGGPDTQYF.

The chain has TRBV7-2 and TRBJ2-1; 12 bases agree with TRBD2. The germline V gene has CDR1 SGHTA and CDR2 FQGNSA. Unmatched junction bases numbered 8, after V lost 5 bases and J lost 9 bases. The CDR3 has 15 amino acids. The CDR3 region is CASSGLAGSYGEQFF. The CDR3 DNA follows: TGTGCCAGCAGCGGACTAGCGGGAAGTTACGGTGAGCAGTTCTTC.

The chain has TRBV7-9 and TRBJ2-3, with 8 bases fitting TRBD2. V dropped 0 bases and J dropped 6; count of bases not matched to a gene: 8. CDR3 size: 16 residues. From germline, CDR1 is SEHNR and CDR2 FQNEAQ (reference sequence). In nucleotides, the CDR3 is TGTGCCAGCAGCTTAGCGCTTCGGGAGGGCCGGGATACGCAGTATTTT. It yields the protein CASSLALREGRDTQYF.

V usage is TRBV29-1 and J usage is TRBJ2-1, with no clear D. With 5 bases removed from V and 6 bases from J, the gap between germline ends came to 14 bases. CDR1 and CDR2 (germline): SQVTM, ANQGSEA. The CDR3 spans 13 residues. This CDR3 reads CSVSPYEANEQFF. The DNA for the CDR3 is TGCAGCGTTTCCCCCTACGAGGCCAATGAGCAGTTCTTC.

The genes are TRBV5-1 and TRBJ2-1; the match to TRBD2 covers 8 bases. This CDR3 comprises 15 residues. V shed 0 bases and J 3 bases; nucleotides not matched to a gene: 2. Per the germline V gene, CDR1 is SGHRS and CDR2 is YFSETQ. The chain's CDR3 is CASSLEGLVYNEQFF. The CDR3 region has the DNA TGCGCCAGCAGCTTGGAGGGACTAGTCTACAATGAGCAGTTCTTC. The full variable domain, rest sourced from reference TRBV5-1 and TRBJ2-1, is KAGVTQTPRYLIKTRGQQVTLSCSPISGHRSVSWYQQTPGQGLQFLFEYFSETQRNKGNFPGRFSGRQFSNSRSEMNVSTLELGDSALYLCASSLEGLVYNEQFFGPGTRLTVL.

This clone came up once. The chain couples TRBV5-6 to TRBJ2-2; D ambiguous. CDR1 SGHDT and CDR2 YYEEEE come from the germline V gene. The CDR3 has 12 residues. The V and J ends lost 4 bases and 6 bases respectively, with 7 bases between them. The CDR3 reads CASSPGPGELFF. CDR3 sequence (DNA): TGTGCCAGCAGCCCTGGCCCCGGGGAGCTGTTTTTT.

V and J are TRBV6-5 and TRBJ2-5; D not resolved. Germline V gene lookup returns CDR1 MNHEY and CDR2 SVGAGI. Between the trimmed V and J ends, which lost 2 bases and 2 bases, there was a span of 12 bases. CDR3 length: 15 residues. DNA of the CDR3: TGTGCCAGCAGTTACCCGTCTGAGGTTCAAGAGACCCAGTACTTC. Its translation: CASSYPSEVQETQYF.

The chain links TRBV7-9 to TRBJ2-6; D possibly corresponds to TRBD1 (5 bases). CDR1 is SEHNR, CDR2 FQNEAQ, per germline (reference sequence). V lost 6 bases and J 3 bases, leaving 12 bases between the germline ends. The CDR3 spans 15 residues. The CDR3 loop is CASRPRQIGANVLTF. The CDR3 DNA reads TGTGCCAGCAGGCCACGACAGATTGGGGCCAACGTCCTGACTTTC.

The chain recombines TRBV5-8 with TRBJ2-7, with a possible D match to TRBD1 (6 bases). This CDR3 spans 14 amino acids. Germline V gene lookup returns CDR1 SGHTS and CDR2 YDEGEE. V gave up 6 bases and J gave up 3 bases, with 16 bases separating them. The CDR3 spells CASTTTGSFYEQYF. CDR3 nucleotides: TGTGCCAGCACCACGACAGGAAGTTTCTACGAGCAGTACTTC.

Regarding this clone: The junction departs from the called germline gene at one end, perhaps through a read error. The V and J genes are TRBV5-3 and TRBJ2-7; 8 nucleotides agree with TRBD1. TRBV5-3 is given ORF status, its function remaining uncertain. CDR3 size: 14 residues. CDR3 amino acids: CASSLGQVGYEQYF. The CDR3 nucleotides are TGTGCCAGCAGCTTGGGACAGGTAGGCTACGAGCAGTACTTC.

The rearrangement joins TRBV6-1 to TRBJ2-2, with D possibly being TRBD1 or TRBD2 (5 bases each). The CDR3 consists of 15 residues. Trimming took 11 bases from V and 6 from J, leaving 22 bases between them. CDR1 is MNHNS and CDR2 is SASEGT in the germline V gene. The CDR3 coding sequence is TGTGCCCTTCGGGACGGAGCCCTCAGGCCCGGGGAGCTGTTTTTT. This codes for CALRDGALRPGELFF.

To note about this clone: Other DNA sequences in the same sample also yield this CDR3. V and J are TRBV5-1 and TRBJ2-1, with 7 bases lining up with TRBD1. V was clipped by 0 bases and J by 8 bases; unmatched bases: 8. CDR1 SGHRS and CDR2 YFSETQ come from the germline V gene. CDR3 length equals 15 residues. The CDR3 DNA reads as TGCGCCAGCAGCTTGGACAGGGGAGAAGCTGATGAGCAGTTCTTC. It yields the protein CASSLDRGEADEQFF.